The 22 T cell receptor beta chains reported below all come from one sample, sequenced in a study of glioma-infiltrating T cells. Using RNA template, CDR3s of TCR alpha and beta were amplified with iRepertoire arm-PCR. TCRdb used MiXCR to reprocess the multiplex PCR reads, holding one entry per CDR3 protein. This sample has approximately 190,000 distinct CDR3 sequences; over 25% occur once, and the top ten carry 20%. Sequencing used glioma tissue, nonneoplastic brain tissue, or PBMCs (not recorded which). The receptors derive from a human donor with low-grade glioma or glioblastoma, undergoing nonglioma brain surgery, or in good health (not recorded which).

This sequence joins TRBV3-1 and TRBJ2-3; D is ambiguous. V lost 6 bases, J lost 2 bases, and 12 bases lay in between. The CDR3 has 14 residues. Germline CDR1 is LGHDT and CDR2 is YNNKEL (reference sequence). The CDR3 loop reads CASRPIGYTDTQYF. The CDR3, as DNA: TGTGCCAGCAGGCCCATCGGTTACACAGATACGCAGTATTTT.

In regard to this clonotype: One end of the junction does not line up with germline, which may come from a read error. This chain joins TRBV6-5 and TRBJ2-5, with TRBD2 matching 11 bases. The length of the CDR3 is 17 residues. Germline values: CDR1 MNHEY, CDR2 SVGAGI. CDR3 sequence reads: CASSYSSRLAGGETRYF. The CDR3 nucleotides are TGTGCCAGCAGTTACTCGAGTCGCCTAGCGGGAGGAGAGACCCGGTACTTC.

This chain links TRBV29-1 with TRBJ2-7; 8 bases fit TRBD1. V shed 3 bases and J 6 bases; nucleotides not matched to a gene: 13. Germline V lookup: CDR1 SQVTM, CDR2 ANQGSEA. The CDR3 is 15 residues long. The CDR3: CSVDGNRGEFGEQYF. CDR3 nucleotide sequence: TGCAGCGTTGATGGAAACAGGGGGGAATTTGGCGAGCAGTACTTC.

This clonotype occurred once. Relative to the germline gene, one junction end is altered; a read error may explain this. J is TRBJ2-1 and V is TRBV25-1; 13 nucleotides line up with TRBD2. The CDR3 is 17 residues long. CDR1 and CDR2 (germline): MGHDK, SYGVNS. This CDR3 reads CASSESGTSGTYDEQFF. The CDR3 nucleotides read TGTGCCAGCAGTGAGTCCGGGACTAGCGGGACCTACGATGAGCAGTTCTTC.

This clonotype was observed at least ten times. J is TRBJ1-6 and V is TRBV28; 7 bases are shared with TRBD1. The CDR3 has 15 amino acids. Trimming cost V 5 bases and J 4 bases; bases outside gene matches: 5. Germline assignment: CDR1 MDHEN and CDR2 SYDVKM. Written as DNA, the CDR3 is TGTGCCAGCAGTAGTATGGGACAGTATAATTCACCCCTCCACTTT. Protein sequence: CASSSMGQYNSPLHF.

This clonotype has ten or more counts. The chain is built from TRBV27 and TRBJ1-5; TRBD1 might be the D (5 bases). CDR3 length: 14 residues. Germline V gene sequence: CDR1 MNHEY, CDR2 SMNVEV (reference sequence). Trimming took 0 bases from V and 5 from J, leaving 8 bases between them. The CDR3 coding sequence is TGTGCCAGCAGTTTATCTAGGGGATATCAGCCCCAGCATTTT. Its translation: CASSLSRGYQPQHF.

The chain joins TRBV19 to TRBJ2-7; no reliable D call. The CDR3 contains 15 residues. CDR1 is LNHDA, CDR2 SQIVND, per germline (reference sequence). Trimming left V 3 bases short and J 0 bases short, with 12 bases between. CDR3 sequence (DNA): TGTGCCAGTAGTATCTCAGGTCAGCCCTCCTACGAGCAGTACTTC. This gives the protein CASSISGQPSYEQYF.

The chain recombines TRBV12-3 or TRBV12-4 with TRBJ1-2; 8 bases agree with TRBD1. The CDR3 consists of 15 residues. The junction had 7 bases not matched to a gene; V was cut back by 3 bases and J by 4 bases. This chain's CDR3 is CASSFPSTGVYGYTF. The CDR3 region has the DNA TGTGCCAGCAGTTTTCCTTCGACAGGGGTCTATGGCTACACCTTC.

Remarks on this clonotype: This clone may be a read error of a much larger clone one base away. The V call is TRBV4-3, the J call TRBJ1-5; 10 nucleotides agree with TRBD1. Germline V gives CDR1 LGHNA, CDR2 YSLEER. This CDR3 is 16 amino acids long. The CDR3 is CARSHGTGVSNQPQHF. The CDR3 bases are TGCGCCAGAAGCCACGGGACAGGGGTGAGCAATCAGCCCCAGCATTTT.

Concerning this clonotype: This could be a read error, since a much larger clone is one nucleotide away. V gene TRBV29-1 combines with J gene TRBJ2-7; 9 positions agree with TRBD1. The CDR3 is made up of 15 amino acids. Germline CDR1 reads SQVTM; CDR2 reads ANQGSEA. Losses at the gene ends were 7 bases for V and 2 bases for J; bases not matched to a gene: 12. Here the CDR3 reads CSALLRGQGAYEQYF. DNA of the CDR3: TGCAGCGCCCTCCTACGGGGACAGGGAGCCTACGAGCAGTACTTC.

This clonotype has at least ten counts. V and J are TRBV2 and TRBJ1-1; D is unclear. This CDR3 has 13 residues. The V end was cut by 0 bases, the J end by 3 bases, with 5 bases between. Germline V gives CDR1 SNHLY, CDR2 FYNNEI. The CDR3 is CASSEAPDTEAFF. CDR3 nucleotide sequence: TGTGCCAGCAGTGAAGCGCCAGACACTGAAGCTTTCTTT. Combining the CDR3 with reference TRBV2 and TRBJ1-1 gives the whole variable domain EPEVTQTPSHQVTQMGQEVILRCVPISNHLYFYWYRQILGQKVEFLVSFYNNEISEKSEIFDDQFSVERPDGSNFTLKIRSTKLEDSAMYFCASSEAPDTEAFFGQGTRLTVV.

Concerning this clonotype: This may be a read error, as it is one base from a much larger clone. The gene calls are TRBV4-1 and TRBJ1-6; no clear D gene. The germline CDR1 and CDR2 sequences are MGHRA and YSYEKL. The CDR3 contains 16 residues. Trimming stripped 1 base from V and 8 bases from J, with 15 bases between. The CDR3 DNA is TGCGCCAGCAGCCAAGTCGCTTTTTTCTCTGATTCACCCCTCCACTTT. This encodes CASSQVAFFSDSPLHF.

This clonotype was found a few times. The J gene is TRBJ1-5, the V gene TRBV3-1, with D unresolved. V gave up 0 bases and J gave up 6 bases, with 9 bases separating them. CDR1 LGHDT and CDR2 YNNKEL come from the germline V gene (reference sequence). The CDR3 has 14 amino acids. Here the CDR3 reads CASSQDCGSQPQHF. CDR3 sequence (DNA): TGTGCCAGCAGCCAAGATTGCGGTAGTCAGCCCCAGCATTTT.

This sequence joins TRBV29-1 and TRBJ2-5; the D gene is possibly TRBD1 (5 bases). Trimming left V 1 base short and J 5 bases short, with 14 bases between. The CDR3 is 14 residues long. Germline V gene data show CDR1 as SQVTM and CDR2 as ANQGSEA. CDR3 sequence (DNA): TGCAGCGTTGAAGGGGGCCCCTTTGTGGAGACCCAGTACTTC. Protein sequence: CSVEGGPFVETQYF.

This clonotype was counted many times. This chain joins TRBV7-2 and TRBJ2-7, with 8 bases lining up with TRBD2. The germline V gene has CDR1 SGHTA and CDR2 FQGNSA. CDR3 length equals 16 residues. V was clipped by 1 base and J by 6 bases; unmatched bases: 11. CDR3 coding DNA: TGTGCCAGCAGCTTAGAAGCCGCGGGAGGAGTAGGCGAGCAGTACTTC. This gives the protein CASSLEAAGGVGEQYF.

This clonotype was seen at least ten times. This chain uses TRBV20-1 with TRBJ1-5, with D unclear. This CDR3 has 14 amino acids. CDR1 DFQATT and CDR2 SNEGSKA come from the germline V gene (reference sequence). V was shortened by 6 bases and J by 4 bases, with 16 bases between the two germline ends. The CDR3 region has the DNA TGCAGTGCGGCGACTAGACTCGGGAATCAGCCCCAGCATTTT. It is translated as CSAATRLGNQPQHF.

J is TRBJ2-6 and V is TRBV11-2, with 10 bases lining up with TRBD2. CDR1 and CDR2 (germline): SGHAT, FQNNGV. CDR3 length: 16 residues. V dropped 1 base and J dropped 3; count of bases not matched to a gene: 0. The chain's CDR3 is CASSLVAGGGANVLTF. In DNA form, the CDR3 reads TGTGCCAGCAGCTTAGTAGCGGGAGGTGGGGCCAACGTCCTGACTTTC.

The chain is built from TRBV5-1 and TRBJ2-7, with D possibly matching TRBD1 (5 bases). CDR3 length: 14 amino acids. Germline-derived CDR1 and CDR2 are SGHRS and YFSETQ. The V and J ends lost 0 bases and 7 bases respectively, with 14 bases between them. DNA for the CDR3: TGCGCCAGCAGCTTGGGGCAGGGCCGCGAGGAGCAGTACTTC. Translating gives CASSLGQGREEQYF.

This clonotype was detected many times. This sequence joins TRBV7-9 and TRBJ1-1; no definite D call. The CDR3 has 14 amino acids. Trimming pared 2 bases from V and 1 base from J, leaving 8 bases between. Germline lookup yields CDR1 SEHNR and CDR2 FQNEAQ (reference sequence). CDR3 region: CASSLTGQNTEAFF. As DNA, the CDR3 is TGTGCCAGCAGCTTAACCGGCCAGAACACTGAAGCTTTCTTT.

As for this clonotype: This may stem from a read error, because a much larger clone lies one nucleotide away. The chain uses TRBV7-2 and TRBJ1-4; D is undetermined. The CDR3 covers 15 residues. Germline V gene sequence: CDR1 SGHTA, CDR2 FQGNSA. Trimming took 1 base from V and 5 from J, leaving 11 bases between them. The CDR3 DNA reads TGTGCCAGCAGCTTAGGGTGGCTATCCAATGAAAAACTGTTTTTT. Its translation is CASSLGWLSNEKLFF.

This clonotype came up once. One end of the junction is discordant with germline, which a read error may explain. The chain combines TRBV20-1 with TRBJ2-1; TRBD2 agrees at 10 bases. The CDR3 length is 15 residues. The germline V gene encodes CDR1 DFQATT and CDR2 SNEGSKA (reference sequence). The DNA for the CDR3 is TGCAGTGCTAGTCCCAGCGGGAGGGCCATCAATAAGCAGTTCTTC. Amino acids: CSASPSGRAINKQFF.

With regard to this clonotype: An end of the junction differs from the germline gene, which may be a read error. V and J are TRBV6-2 or TRBV6-3 and TRBJ2-3, with 8 bases fitting TRBD2. Per germline, CDR1 MNHEY and CDR2 SVGEGT. This CDR3 contains 17 residues. The CDR3 reads CARRASRAGERADTPYF. DNA of the CDR3: TGTGCCCGCAGGGCCTCTAGAGCGGGAGAAAGGGCAGATACGCCGTATTTT.